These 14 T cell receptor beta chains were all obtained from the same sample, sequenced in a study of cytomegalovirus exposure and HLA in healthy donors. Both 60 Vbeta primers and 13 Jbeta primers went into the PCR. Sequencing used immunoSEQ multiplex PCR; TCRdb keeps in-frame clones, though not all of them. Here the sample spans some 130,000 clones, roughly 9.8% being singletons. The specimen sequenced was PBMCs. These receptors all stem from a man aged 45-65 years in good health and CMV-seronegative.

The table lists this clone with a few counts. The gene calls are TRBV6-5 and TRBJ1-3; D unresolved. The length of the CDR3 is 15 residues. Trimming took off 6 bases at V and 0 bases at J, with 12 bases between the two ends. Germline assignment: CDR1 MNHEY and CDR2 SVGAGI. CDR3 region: CASSREGSSGNTIYF. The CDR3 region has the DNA TGTGCCAGCAGCCGTGAGGGCTCCTCTGGAAACACCATATATTTT.

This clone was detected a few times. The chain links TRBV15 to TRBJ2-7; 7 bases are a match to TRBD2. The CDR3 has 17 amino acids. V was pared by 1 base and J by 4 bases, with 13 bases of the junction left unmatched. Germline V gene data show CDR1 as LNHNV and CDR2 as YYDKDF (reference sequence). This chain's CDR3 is CATSRGAGEGSYYEQYF. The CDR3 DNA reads TGTGCCACCAGCAGAGGGGCGGGGGAGGGGAGCTATTACGAGCAGTACTTC.

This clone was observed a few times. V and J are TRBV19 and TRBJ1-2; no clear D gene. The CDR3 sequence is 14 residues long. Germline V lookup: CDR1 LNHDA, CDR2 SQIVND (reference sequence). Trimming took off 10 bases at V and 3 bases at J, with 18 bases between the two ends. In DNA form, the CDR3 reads TGTGCCACGAGCCGGCCGCCGGAGCACTATGGCTACACCTTC. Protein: CATSRPPEHYGYTF.

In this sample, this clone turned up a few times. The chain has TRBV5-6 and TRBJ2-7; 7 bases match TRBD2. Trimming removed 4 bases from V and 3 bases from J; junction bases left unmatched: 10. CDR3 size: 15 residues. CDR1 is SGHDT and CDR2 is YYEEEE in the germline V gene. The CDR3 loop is CASSPVGRLDYEQYF. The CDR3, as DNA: TGTGCCAGCAGCCCGGTCGGGAGGCTGGACTACGAGCAGTACTTC.

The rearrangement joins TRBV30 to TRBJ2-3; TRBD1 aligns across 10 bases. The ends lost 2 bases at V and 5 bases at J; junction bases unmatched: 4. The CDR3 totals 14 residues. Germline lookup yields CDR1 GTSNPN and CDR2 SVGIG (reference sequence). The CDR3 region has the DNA TGTGCCTGGAGTAGACAGGGGGCTAAAGATACGCAGTATTTT. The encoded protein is CAWSRQGAKDTQYF.

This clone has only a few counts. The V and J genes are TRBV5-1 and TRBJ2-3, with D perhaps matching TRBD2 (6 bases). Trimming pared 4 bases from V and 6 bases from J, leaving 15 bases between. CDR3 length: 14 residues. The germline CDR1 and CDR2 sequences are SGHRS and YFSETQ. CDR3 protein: CASSPSLEGDTQYF. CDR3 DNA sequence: TGCGCCAGCAGCCCCAGCTTGGAGGGGGATACGCAGTATTTT.

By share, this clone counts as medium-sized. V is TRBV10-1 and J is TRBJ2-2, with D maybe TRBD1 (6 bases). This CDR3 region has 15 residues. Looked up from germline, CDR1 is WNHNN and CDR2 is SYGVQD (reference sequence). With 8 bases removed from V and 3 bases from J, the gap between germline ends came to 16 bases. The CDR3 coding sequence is TGCGCCAGCGCCGCAGGGGAGAGGGACACCGGGGAGCTGTTTTTT. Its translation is CASAAGERDTGELFF.

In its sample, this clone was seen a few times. CDR3: CASSFARGSPYNEQFF. CDR3 DNA sequence: TGTGCCAGCAGCTTTGCGAGGGGGTCACCCTACAATGAGCAGTTCTTC. V is TRBV5-4 and J is TRBJ2-1; tentatively, D is TRBD1 (6 bases). Germline V gives CDR1 SGHNT, CDR2 YYREEE (reference sequence). The germline V and J ends were trimmed by 2 bases and 2 bases, with 14 bases remaining between them. CDR3 length equals 16 residues.

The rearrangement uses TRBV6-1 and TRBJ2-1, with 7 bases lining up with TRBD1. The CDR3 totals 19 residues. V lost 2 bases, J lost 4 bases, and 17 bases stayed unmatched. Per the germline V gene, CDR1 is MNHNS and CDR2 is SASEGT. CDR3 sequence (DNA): TGTGCCAGCAGTGAATTTCGAGGGGGCGCAGGTCCCCCTTACAATGAGCAGTTCTTC. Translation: CASSEFRGGAGPPYNEQFF.

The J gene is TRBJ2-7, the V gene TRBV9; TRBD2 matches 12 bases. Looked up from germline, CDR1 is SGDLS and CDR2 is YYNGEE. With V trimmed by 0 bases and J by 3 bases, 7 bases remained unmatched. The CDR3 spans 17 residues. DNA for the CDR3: TGTGCCAGCAGCGTAGGAGACGGACTAGCGGGATTCTACGAGCAGTACTTC. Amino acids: CASSVGDGLAGFYEQYF.

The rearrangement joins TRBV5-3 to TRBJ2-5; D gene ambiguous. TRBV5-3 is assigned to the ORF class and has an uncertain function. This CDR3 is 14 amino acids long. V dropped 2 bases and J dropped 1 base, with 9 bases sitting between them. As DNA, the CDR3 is TGTGCCAGAAGCTTCTTTAGCACCCAAGAGACCCAGTACTTC. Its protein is CARSFFSTQETQYF.

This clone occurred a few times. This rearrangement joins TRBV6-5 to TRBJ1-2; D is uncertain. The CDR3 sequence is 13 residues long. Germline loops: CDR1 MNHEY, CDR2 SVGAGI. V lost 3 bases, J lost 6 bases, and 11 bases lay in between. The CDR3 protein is CASSYNREHGYTF. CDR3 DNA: TGTGCCAGCAGTTATAATAGGGAGCATGGCTACACCTTC.

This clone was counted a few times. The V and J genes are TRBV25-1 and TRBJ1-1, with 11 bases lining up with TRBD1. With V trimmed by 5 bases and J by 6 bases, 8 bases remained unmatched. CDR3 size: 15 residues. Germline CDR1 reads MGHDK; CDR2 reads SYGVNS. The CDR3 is CASSRPGTGGAEAFF. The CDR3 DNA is TGTGCCAGCAGTCGTCCCGGGACAGGGGGGGCTGAAGCTTTCTTT.

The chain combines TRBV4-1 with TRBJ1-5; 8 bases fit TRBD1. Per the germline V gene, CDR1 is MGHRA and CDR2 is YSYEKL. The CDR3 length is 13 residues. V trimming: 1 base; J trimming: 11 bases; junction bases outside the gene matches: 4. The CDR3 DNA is TGCGCCAGCAGCCAAGGGACAGGGAGCGCCCAGCATTTT. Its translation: CASSQGTGSAQHF.